Listed below are T cell receptor beta chains from one sample, sequenced in a study of cytomegalovirus exposure and HLA in healthy donors. Profiling relied on immunoSEQ multiplex PCR, and the TCRdb table lists in-frame clones only, not all of them. The sample comprises under 200,000 clones, approximately 79% of which are singletons, and roughly 0.76% rests with the top ten. Sequencing was done on a sample of PBMCs. The receptors were gathered from a middle-aged woman in good health and CMV-seronegative. Both conserved end residues are part of each CDR3. A D gene is named only where the DNA matches it firmly. Rows may omit the clone size; those that give it use once, few, many or a size class.

len | d_gene | j_gene | v_gene | abundance | CDR3nt | CDR3aa
16 | TRBD2 | TRBJ2-1 | TRBV6-1 | . | TGTGCCAGCAGTGGCCGGCTAGCGGGCTCCTACAATGAGCAGTTCTTC | CASSGRLAGSYNEQFF
13 | TRBD1 | TRBJ1-5 | TRBV30 | few | TGTGCCTGGAGTGCGGACAGGGGACAGCCCCAGCATTTT | CAWSADRGQPQHF
14 | . | TRBJ1-5 | TRBV5-4 | few | TGTGCCAGCAGCTTTTACGGACACAATCAGCCCCAGCATTTT | CASSFYGHNQPQHF
12 | . | TRBJ2-4 | TRBV2 | . | TGTGCCAGCCGTCTAGCCAAAAACATTCAGTACTTC | CASRLAKNIQYF
16 | . | TRBJ1-3 | TRBV5-1 | . | TGCGCCAGCAGCCGAAGGGACTCTCGCTCTGGAAACACCATATATTTT | CASSRRDSRSGNTIYF
15 | . | TRBJ2-5 | TRBV6-1 | . | TGTGCCAGCAGTCCCCGAAGCTCGGTTCAAGAGACCCAGTACTTC | CASSPRSSVQETQYF
16 | TRBD2 | TRBJ2-7 | TRBV5-1 | . | TGCGCCAGCAGCTTAGGACTAGCGGGAGTCGCCTACGAGCAGTACTTC | CASSLGLAGVAYEQYF
16 | TRBD1 | TRBJ1-4 | TRBV6-1 | . | TGTGCCAGCAGTGAAGGGTTAGGACAGGGAGTATGGTCCCCTCGTTTT | CASSEGLGQGVWSPRF
14 | . | TRBJ1-5 | TRBV5-1 | . | TGCGCCAGCAGCTCAGGAGAGGGGGATCAGCCCCAGCATTTT | CASSSGEGDQPQHF
15 | . | TRBJ2-5 | TRBV6-1 | . | TGTGCCAGCAGTGAAGTACCCAGCGCTCGAGAGACCCAGTACTTC | CASSEVPSARETQYF
12 | . | TRBJ2-1 | TRBV6-5 | . | TGTGCCAGCAGTGACCAGGGCAATGAGCAGTTCTTC | CASSDQGNEQFF
11 | . | TRBJ1-1 | TRBV6-5 | few | TGTGCCACCGCCCGGGGGTCTGAAGCTTTCTTT | CATARGSEAFF
16 | TRBD1 | TRBJ1-4 | TRBV5-6 | few | TGTGCCAGCAGCTTGGGACCCAGGGGGCTAGGGGAAAAACTGTTTTTT | CASSLGPRGLGEKLFF
17 | TRBD1 | TRBJ1-5 | TRBV4-2 | . | TGTGCCAGCAGCCAAGAGGGGCGTGACAGGGTGAATCAGCCCCAGCATTTT | CASSQEGRDRVNQPQHF
14 | . | TRBJ1-5 | TRBV7-2 | . | TGTGCCAGCAGCCCAGACAGACCTAATCAGCCCCAGCATTTT | CASSPDRPNQPQHF
14 | . | TRBJ2-2 | TRBV2 | . | TGTGCCAGCAGTGGCACGGCGAACACCGGGGAGCTGTTTTTT | CASSGTANTGELFF
13 | . | TRBJ1-4 | TRBV10-2 | . | TGCGCCAGCAGTGCGGCAGGGTGGGGAAAACTGTTTTTT | CASSAAGWGKLFF
15 | . | TRBJ2-7 | TRBV4-1 | . | TGCGCCAGCAGTCTGAGGCGGGACGGACGTTACGAGCAGTACTTC | CASSLRRDGRYEQYF
14 | TRBD1 | TRBJ1-1 | TRBV5-1 | few | TGCGCCAGCAGCCCACGGACAGGGGGCACTGAAGCTTTCTTT | CASSPRTGGTEAFF
14 | . | TRBJ1-4 | TRBV2 | few | TGTGCCAGCTGGGACACTTCATTGGCAGAAAAACTGTTTTTT | CASWDTSLAEKLFF
17 | . | TRBJ2-3 | TRBV27 | . | TGTGCCAGCAGTATGGGAAGGGGGGGGGCTTCGGGGGATACGCAGTATTTT | CASSMGRGGASGDTQYF
17 | . | TRBJ2-6 | TRBV5-1 | . | TGCGCCAGCAGCTCGTTACTCCATGTATCGGGGGCCAACGTCCTGACTTTC | CASSSLLHVSGANVLTF
12 | TRBD1 | TRBJ1-2 | TRBV10-3 | . | TGTGCCACCACAGGGGCCATCTATGGCTACACCTTC | CATTGAIYGYTF
13 | TRBD1 | TRBJ1-5 | TRBV28 | . | TGTGCCATTGGCGGACAGGGGTATCAGCCCCAGCATTTT | CAIGGQGYQPQHF
11 | TRBD2 | TRBJ2-1 | TRBV30 | . | TGTGCCTGGGCGGGGGGGAATGAGCAGTTCTTC | CAWAGGNEQFF
14 | . | TRBJ1-1 | TRBV18 | . | TGTGCCAGCTCACCGCCCATCACAAGCGCAGAAGCTTTCTTT | CASSPPITSAEAFF
13 | . | TRBJ1-2 | TRBV5-5 | . | TGTGCCAGCAGCCTGCCCGGGGGGGATGGCTACACCTTC | CASSLPGGDGYTF
14 | . | TRBJ2-5 | TRBV7-3 | . | TGTGCCAGCAGCTCCAATGGGGGGCAAGAGACCCAGTACTTC | CASSSNGGQETQYF
13 | TRBD1 | TRBJ1-1 | TRBV6-5 | few | TGTGCCAGCAGTTACACAGGGGCCCGGTCCGCTTTCTTT | CASSYTGARSAFF